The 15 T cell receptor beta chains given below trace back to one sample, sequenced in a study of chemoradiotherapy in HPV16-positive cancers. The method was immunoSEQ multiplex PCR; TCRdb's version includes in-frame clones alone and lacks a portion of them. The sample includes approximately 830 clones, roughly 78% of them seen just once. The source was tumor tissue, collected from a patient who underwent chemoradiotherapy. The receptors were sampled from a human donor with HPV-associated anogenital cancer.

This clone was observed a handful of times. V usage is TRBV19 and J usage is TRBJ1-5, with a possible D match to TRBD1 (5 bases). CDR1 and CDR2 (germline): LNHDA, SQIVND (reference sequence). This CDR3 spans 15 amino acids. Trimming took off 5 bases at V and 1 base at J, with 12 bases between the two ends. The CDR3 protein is CASSAWGSSNQPQHF. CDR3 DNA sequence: TGTGCCAGTAGTGCGTGGGGGTCAAGCAATCAGCCCCAGCATTTT.

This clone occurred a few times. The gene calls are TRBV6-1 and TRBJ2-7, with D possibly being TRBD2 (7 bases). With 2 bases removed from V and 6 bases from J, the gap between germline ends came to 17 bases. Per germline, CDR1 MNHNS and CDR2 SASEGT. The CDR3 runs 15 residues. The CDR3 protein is CASSELGKGGGEQYF. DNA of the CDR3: TGTGCCAGCAGTGAACTAGGCAAGGGGGGGGGCGAGCAGTACTTC.

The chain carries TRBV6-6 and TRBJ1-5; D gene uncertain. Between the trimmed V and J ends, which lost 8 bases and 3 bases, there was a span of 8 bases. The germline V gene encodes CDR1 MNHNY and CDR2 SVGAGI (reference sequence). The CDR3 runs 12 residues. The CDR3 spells CASEGPNQPQHF. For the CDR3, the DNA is TGTGCCAGCGAGGGCCCCAATCAGCCCCAGCATTTT.

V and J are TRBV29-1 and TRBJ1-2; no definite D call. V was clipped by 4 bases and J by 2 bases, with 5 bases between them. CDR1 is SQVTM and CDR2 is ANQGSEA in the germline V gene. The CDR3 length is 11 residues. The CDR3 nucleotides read TGCAGCGTTGGCAGGAACTATGGCTACACCTTC. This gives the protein CSVGRNYGYTF.

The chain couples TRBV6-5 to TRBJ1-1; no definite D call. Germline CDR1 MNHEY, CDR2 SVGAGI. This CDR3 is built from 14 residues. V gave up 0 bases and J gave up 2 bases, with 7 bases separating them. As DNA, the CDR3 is TGTGCCAGCAGTTACTCAACTGACAACACTGAAGCTTTCTTT. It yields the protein CASSYSTDNTEAFF.

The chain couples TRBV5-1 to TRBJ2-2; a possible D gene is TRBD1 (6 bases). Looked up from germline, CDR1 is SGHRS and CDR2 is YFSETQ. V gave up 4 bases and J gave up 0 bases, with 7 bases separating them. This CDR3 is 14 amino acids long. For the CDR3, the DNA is TGCGCCAGCAGCACAGGGTCGAACACCGGGGAGCTGTTTTTT. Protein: CASSTGSNTGELFF. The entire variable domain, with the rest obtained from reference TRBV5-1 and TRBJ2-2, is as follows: KAGVTQTPRYLIKTRGQQVTLSCSPISGHRSVSWYQQTPGQGLQFLFEYFSETQRNKGNFPGRFSGRQFSNSRSEMNVSTLELGDSALYLCASSTGSNTGELFFGEGSRLTVL.

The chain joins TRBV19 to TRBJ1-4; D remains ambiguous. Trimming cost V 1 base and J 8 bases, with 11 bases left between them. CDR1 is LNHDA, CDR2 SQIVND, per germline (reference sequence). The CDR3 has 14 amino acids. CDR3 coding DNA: TGTGCCAGTAGTATAGTGGGGTTCGGGGAAAAACTGTTTTTT. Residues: CASSIVGFGEKLFF. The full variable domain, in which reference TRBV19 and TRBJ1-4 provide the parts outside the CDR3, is DGGITQSPKYLFRKEGQNVTLSCEQNLNHDAMYWYRQDPGQGLRLIYYSQIVNDFQKGDIAEGYSVSREKKESFPLTVTSAQKNPTAFYLCASSIVGFGEKLFFGSGTQLSVL.

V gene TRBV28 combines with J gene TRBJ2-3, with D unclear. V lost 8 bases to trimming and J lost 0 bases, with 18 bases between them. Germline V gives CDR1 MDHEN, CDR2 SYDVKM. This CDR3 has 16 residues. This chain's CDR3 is CASSSVVGISTDTQYF. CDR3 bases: TGTGCCAGCTCCTCGGTAGTAGGGATCAGCACAGATACGCAGTATTTT.

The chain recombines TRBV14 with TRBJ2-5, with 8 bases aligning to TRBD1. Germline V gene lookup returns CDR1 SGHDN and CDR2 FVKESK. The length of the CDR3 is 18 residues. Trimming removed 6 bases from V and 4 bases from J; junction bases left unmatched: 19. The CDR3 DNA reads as TGTGCCAGCAGTCAGAGGATGGGCAGGGGGCCTTTTACAGAGACCCAGTACTTC. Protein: CASSQRMGRGPFTETQYF.

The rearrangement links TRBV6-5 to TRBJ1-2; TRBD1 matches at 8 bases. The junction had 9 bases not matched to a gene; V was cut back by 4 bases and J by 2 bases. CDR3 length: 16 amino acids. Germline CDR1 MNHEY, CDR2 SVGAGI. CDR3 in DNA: TGTGCCAGCAGTTTGACAGGGGTCCATCCAAACTATGGCTACACCTTC. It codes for CASSLTGVHPNYGYTF.

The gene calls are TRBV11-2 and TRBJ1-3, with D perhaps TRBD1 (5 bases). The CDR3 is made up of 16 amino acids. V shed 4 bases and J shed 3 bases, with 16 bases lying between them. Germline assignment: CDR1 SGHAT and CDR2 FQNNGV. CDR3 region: CASSSTQGGGGNTIYF. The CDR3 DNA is TGTGCCAGCAGCTCCACTCAGGGTGGTGGTGGAAACACCATATATTTT.

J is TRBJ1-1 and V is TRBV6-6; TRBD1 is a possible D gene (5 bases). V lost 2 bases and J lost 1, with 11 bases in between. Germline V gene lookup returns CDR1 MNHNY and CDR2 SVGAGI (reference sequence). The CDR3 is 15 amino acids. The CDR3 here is CASSYPGRPNTEAFF. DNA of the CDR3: TGTGCCAGCAGTTACCCGGGACGCCCGAACACTGAAGCTTTCTTT.

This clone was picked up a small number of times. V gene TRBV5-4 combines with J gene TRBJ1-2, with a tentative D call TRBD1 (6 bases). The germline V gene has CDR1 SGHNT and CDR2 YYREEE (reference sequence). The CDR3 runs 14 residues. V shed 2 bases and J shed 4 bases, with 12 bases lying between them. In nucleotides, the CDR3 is TGTGCCAGCAGCTTTAGGGGGGCAGCCTATGGCTACACCTTC. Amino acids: CASSFRGAAYGYTF.

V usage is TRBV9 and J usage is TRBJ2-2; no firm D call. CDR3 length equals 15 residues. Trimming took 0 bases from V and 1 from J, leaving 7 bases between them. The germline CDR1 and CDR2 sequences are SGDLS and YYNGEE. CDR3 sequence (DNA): TGTGCCAGCAGCGTAGAAGCGCAGAACACCGGGGAGCTGTTTTTT. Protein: CASSVEAQNTGELFF. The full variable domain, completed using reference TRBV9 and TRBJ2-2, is DSGVTQTPKHLITATGQRVTLRCSPRSGDLSVYWYQQSLDQGLQFLIQYYNGEERAKGNILERFSAQQFPDLHSELNLSSLELGDSALYFCASSVEAQNTGELFFGEGSRLTVL.

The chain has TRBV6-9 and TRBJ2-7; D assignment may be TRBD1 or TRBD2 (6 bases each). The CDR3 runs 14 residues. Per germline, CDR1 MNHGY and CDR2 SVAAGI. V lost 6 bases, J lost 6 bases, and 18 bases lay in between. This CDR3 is CASSHRRARGEQYV. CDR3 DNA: TGTGCCAGCAGCCACAGGAGGGCCAGGGGCGAGCAGTACGTC.